These T cell receptor beta chains were read from a single sample in a study of CD8 T cells in Susac syndrome. TCRdb recomputed calls from the immunoSEQ multiplex PCR reads with MiXCR, one row per CDR3 protein. The sample contains 100,000 or so distinct CDR3 sequences, around 94% of which appear only once. Sequences were obtained from CD4+ T cells from PBMCs. Receptors originate from a human donor with Susac syndrome. CDR3s include the opening cysteine and the closing phenylalanine or tryptophan. A D gene is named only where the DNA matches it firmly. Part of the rows lack a size; the others show once, few, many or a class for expanded clones.

D gene: .
V gene: TRBV18
J gene: TRBJ2-2
clone size: .
CDR3 DNA: TGTGCCAGCTCACCGGCGGGGCCGAACACCGGGGAGCTGTTTTTT
CDR3 protein: CASSPAGPNTGELFF

D gene: TRBD2
V gene: TRBV29-1
J gene: TRBJ2-5
clone size: .
CDR3 DNA: TGCAGCGCCGGGAGGGTGGAAGAGACCCAGTACTTC
CDR3 protein: CSAGRVEETQYF

D gene: .
V gene: TRBV30
J gene: TRBJ2-5
clone size: .
CDR3 DNA: TGTGCCTGGAGTTACAGGGCAGGAGAGACCCAGTACTTC
CDR3 protein: CAWSYRAGETQYF

D gene: TRBD2
V gene: TRBV11-2
J gene: TRBJ2-3
clone size: .
CDR3 DNA: TGTGCCAGCAGCTTAGTCCTGTTGCGGGGCGCGGGGGGGGGCACAGATACGCAGTATTTT
CDR3 protein: CASSLVLLRGAGGGTDTQYF

D gene: .
V gene: TRBV6-2/TRBV6-3
J gene: TRBJ2-7
clone size: once
CDR3 DNA: TGTGCCAGCAGTTACGGGGCGGACTACTACGAGCAGTACTTC
CDR3 protein: CASSYGADYYEQYF

D gene: .
V gene: TRBV14
J gene: TRBJ1-6
clone size: .
CDR3 DNA: TGTGCCAGCAGCCCCCTTATGGACGGACCCCTCCACTTT
CDR3 protein: CASSPLMDGPLHF

D gene: .
V gene: TRBV3-1
J gene: TRBJ2-1
clone size: .
CDR3 DNA: TGTGCCAGCAGCCAAGAAACGGGAATGGATGAGCAGTTCTTC
CDR3 protein: CASSQETGMDEQFF

D gene: .
V gene: TRBV30
J gene: TRBJ2-7
clone size: once
CDR3 DNA: TGTGCCCTCGAACGAACGGTCAGCACCTACGAGCAGTACTTC
CDR3 protein: CALERTVSTYEQYF

D gene: TRBD1
V gene: TRBV12-3/TRBV12-4
J gene: TRBJ2-6
clone size: .
CDR3 DNA: TGTGCCAGCAGGGAGACAGGGGGGAGCTCTGGGGCCAACGTCCTGACTTTC
CDR3 protein: CASRETGGSSGANVLTF

D gene: TRBD2
V gene: TRBV6-5
J gene: TRBJ2-5
clone size: .
CDR3 DNA: TGTGCCAGCAGTTCACTGGGGGGGCAAGAGACCCAGTACTTC
CDR3 protein: CASSSLGGQETQYF

D gene: .
V gene: TRBV7-9
J gene: TRBJ1-2
clone size: .
CDR3 DNA: TGTGCCAGCAGCTTAGCGACCGGCAGCGATGGCTACACCTTC
CDR3 protein: CASSLATGSDGYTF

D gene: .
V gene: TRBV3-1
J gene: TRBJ2-7
clone size: .
CDR3 DNA: TGTGCCAGCAGCCAGGCTCAGGAGAATCGCCCCTACGAGCAGTACTTC
CDR3 protein: CASSQAQENRPYEQYF

D gene: TRBD1
V gene: TRBV30
J gene: TRBJ1-2
clone size: .
CDR3 DNA: TGTGCCTGGACTGGACAGGGGGCTGAGTATGGCTACACCTTC
CDR3 protein: CAWTGQGAEYGYTF

D gene: .
V gene: TRBV20-1
J gene: TRBJ2-7
clone size: .
CDR3 DNA: TGCAGTGCTAGAGTGGACAGCTACGAGCAGTACTTC
CDR3 protein: CSARVDSYEQYF

D gene: TRBD2
V gene: TRBV20-1
J gene: TRBJ2-5
clone size: .
CDR3 DNA: TGCAGTGCTTCCCTAGCGGGGGGGTACCAAGAGACCCAGTACTTC
CDR3 protein: CSASLAGGYQETQYF

D gene: TRBD2
V gene: TRBV2
J gene: TRBJ2-1
clone size: .
CDR3 DNA: TGTGCCAGCAGTGCCCCGGGACTAGCGGGGGGGGGCGATGAGCAGTTCTTC
CDR3 protein: CASSAPGLAGGGDEQFF

D gene: .
V gene: TRBV4-2
J gene: TRBJ2-5
clone size: .
CDR3 DNA: TGTGCCAGCAGCCAAGACCTAGTGGATGAGACCCAGTACTTC
CDR3 protein: CASSQDLVDETQYF

D gene: .
V gene: TRBV27
J gene: TRBJ2-2
clone size: .
CDR3 DNA: TGTGCCAGCAGTTTAGTTCTCGGGAGAGGGACCGGGGAGCTGTTTTTT
CDR3 protein: CASSLVLGRGTGELFF

D gene: TRBD2
V gene: TRBV20-1
J gene: TRBJ2-1
clone size: .
CDR3 DNA: TGCAGTGCTAGAGAGGGACTAGCGGGGCGGAATGAGCAGTTCTTC
CDR3 protein: CSAREGLAGRNEQFF

D gene: .
V gene: TRBV29-1
J gene: TRBJ1-6
clone size: .
CDR3 DNA: TGCAGCGTTGACCCGGCGAAAGGAGATAATTCACCCCTCCACTTT
CDR3 protein: CSVDPAKGDNSPLHF

D gene: TRBD2
V gene: TRBV27
J gene: TRBJ2-3
clone size: .
CDR3 DNA: TGTGCCAGCAGTCGGACTAGCCGGGGAGACACAGATACGCAGTATTTT
CDR3 protein: CASSRTSRGDTDTQYF

D gene: .
V gene: TRBV11-2
J gene: TRBJ1-2
clone size: .
CDR3 DNA: TGTGCCAGCAGCTTAGCAGGGGCCACCTATGGCTACACCTTC
CDR3 protein: CASSLAGATYGYTF

D gene: .
V gene: TRBV11-2
J gene: TRBJ2-3
clone size: once
CDR3 DNA: TGTGCCAGCAGCTTCCCCGGCCGGGAGAGGGGCACAGATACGCAGTATTTT
CDR3 protein: CASSFPGRERGTDTQYF

D gene: TRBD2
V gene: TRBV20-1
J gene: TRBJ2-3
clone size: .
CDR3 DNA: TGCAGTGCTAGAGATACTAGCGTTACGCAGTATTTT
CDR3 protein: CSARDTSVTQYF

D gene: .
V gene: TRBV29-1
J gene: TRBJ2-7
clone size: .
CDR3 DNA: TGCAGCGTTGCCAGGCCCAGTTTGAGGGAGCAGTACTTC
CDR3 protein: CSVARPSLREQYF

D gene: TRBD2
V gene: TRBV3-1
J gene: TRBJ2-6
clone size: .
CDR3 DNA: TGTGCCAGCAGCCAGCCGCGGGGGTTTGGGGCCAACGTCCTGACTTTC
CDR3 protein: CASSQPRGFGANVLTF

D gene: .
V gene: TRBV12-3/TRBV12-4
J gene: TRBJ2-7
clone size: .
CDR3 DNA: TGTGCCAGCAGTTTTCGGGCCGGCGACGAGCAGTACTTC
CDR3 protein: CASSFRAGDEQYF

D gene: .
V gene: TRBV3-1
J gene: TRBJ2-7
clone size: .
CDR3 DNA: TGTGCCAGCAGAAAGGCCCCAGGCGTCTACGAGCAGTACTTC
CDR3 protein: CASRKAPGVYEQYF

D gene: .
V gene: TRBV20-1
J gene: TRBJ1-6
clone size: .
CDR3 DNA: TGCAGTGCTCCCGAGGAGGGCTTATATAATTCACCCCTCCACTTT
CDR3 protein: CSAPEEGLYNSPLHF

D gene: TRBD1
V gene: TRBV29-1
J gene: TRBJ1-1
clone size: .
CDR3 DNA: TGCAGCGCCCTTCAGGGGGGCACTGAAGCTTTCTTT
CDR3 protein: CSALQGGTEAFF

D gene: .
V gene: TRBV11-2
J gene: TRBJ2-3
clone size: few
CDR3 DNA: TGTGCCAGCAGCTTAGCAGATACGCAGTATTTT
CDR3 protein: CASSLADTQYF

D gene: TRBD2
V gene: TRBV4-1
J gene: TRBJ2-1
clone size: .
CDR3 DNA: TGCGCCAGCAGCCTCCGGACTAGCGGGGGGCGGGGAAATGAGCAGTTCTTC
CDR3 protein: CASSLRTSGGRGNEQFF

D gene: TRBD1
V gene: TRBV7-9
J gene: TRBJ1-5
clone size: .
CDR3 DNA: TGTGCCAGCAGGCAAGAGGGGAGGGGACAGGGGAATCAGCCCCAGCATTTT
CDR3 protein: CASRQEGRGQGNQPQHF

D gene: TRBD1
V gene: TRBV29-1
J gene: TRBJ2-3
clone size: .
CDR3 DNA: TGCAGCGTTCAGGGGGAAGGAGATACGCAGTATTTT
CDR3 protein: CSVQGEGDTQYF

D gene: TRBD2
V gene: TRBV9
J gene: TRBJ2-3
clone size: .
CDR3 DNA: TGTGCCAGCAGCGTAGGGACTAGCGAAATTACGCAGTATTTT
CDR3 protein: CASSVGTSEITQYF

D gene: .
V gene: TRBV7-9
J gene: TRBJ2-5
clone size: few
CDR3 DNA: TGTGCCAGCTTAGGGGTAGCGAAGACCCAGTACTTC
CDR3 protein: CASLGVAKTQYF

D gene: TRBD1
V gene: TRBV12-3/TRBV12-4
J gene: TRBJ2-3
clone size: .
CDR3 DNA: TGTGCCAGCAACCGGGACAGTCGCACAGATACGCAGTATTTT
CDR3 protein: CASNRDSRTDTQYF

D gene: .
V gene: TRBV29-1
J gene: TRBJ1-2
clone size: once
CDR3 DNA: TGCAGCGTCTCCGACAGGTACTATGGCTACACCTTC
CDR3 protein: CSVSDRYYGYTF

D gene: .
V gene: TRBV3-1
J gene: TRBJ2-2
clone size: once
CDR3 DNA: TGTGCCAGCAGGAGCTCTGGGGGAACCGGGGAGCTGTTTTTT
CDR3 protein: CASRSSGGTGELFF

D gene: .
V gene: TRBV12-3/TRBV12-4
J gene: TRBJ1-1
clone size: .
CDR3 DNA: TGTGCCAGCAGTTTAGGGACAGCGAACACTGAAGCTTTCTTT
CDR3 protein: CASSLGTANTEAFF

D gene: TRBD1
V gene: TRBV28
J gene: TRBJ2-5
clone size: few
CDR3 DNA: TGTGCCAGCGGATCCGGGACAGCTCAAGAGACCCAGTACTTC
CDR3 protein: CASGSGTAQETQYF

D gene: .
V gene: TRBV3-1
J gene: TRBJ2-7
clone size: .
CDR3 DNA: TGTGCCAGTCAGCAGTGGCCCTACGAGCAGTACTTC
CDR3 protein: CASQQWPYEQYF

D gene: TRBD2
V gene: TRBV24-1
J gene: TRBJ2-3
clone size: .
CDR3 DNA: TGTGCCACCAGTGACCAGGGACTAGCGGGGGAGGACACAGATACGCAGTATTTT
CDR3 protein: CATSDQGLAGEDTDTQYF